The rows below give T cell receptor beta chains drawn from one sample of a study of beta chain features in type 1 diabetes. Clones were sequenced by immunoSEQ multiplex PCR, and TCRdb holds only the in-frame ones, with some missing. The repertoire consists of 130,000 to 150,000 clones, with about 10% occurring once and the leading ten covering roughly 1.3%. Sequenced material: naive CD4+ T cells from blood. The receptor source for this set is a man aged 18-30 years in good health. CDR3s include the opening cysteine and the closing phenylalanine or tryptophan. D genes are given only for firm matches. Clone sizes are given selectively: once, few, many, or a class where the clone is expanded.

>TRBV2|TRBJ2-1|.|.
CASSLRGALDEQFF
TGTGCCAGCTCCCTCCGGGGAGCCTTGGATGAGCAGTTCTTC
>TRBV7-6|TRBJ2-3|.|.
CASSLWTLDTQYF
TGTGCCAGCAGCTTATGGACTCTCGATACGCAGTATTTT
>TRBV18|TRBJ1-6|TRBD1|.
CASSRDSNSPLHF
TGTGCCAGCTCACGGGACAGTAATTCACCCCTCCACTTT
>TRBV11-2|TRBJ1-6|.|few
CASSLGRGNAPLHF
TGTGCCAGCAGCTTAGGCAGGGGTAACGCACCCCTCCACTTT
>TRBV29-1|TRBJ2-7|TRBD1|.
CSVIRGQGAYEQYF
TGCAGCGTCATTCGAGGACAGGGGGCGTACGAGCAGTACTTC
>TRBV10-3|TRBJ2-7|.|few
CAISELQRSYEQYF
TGTGCCATCAGTGAGTTGCAGCGGAGCTACGAGCAGTACTTC
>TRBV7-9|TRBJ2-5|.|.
CASSLGGGPQETQYF
TGTGCCAGCAGCTTAGGGGGGGGGCCCCAGGAGACCCAGTACTTC
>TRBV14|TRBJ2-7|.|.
CASSQGQAPYEQYF
TGTGCCAGCAGCCAAGGGCAGGCCCCCTACGAGCAGTACTTC
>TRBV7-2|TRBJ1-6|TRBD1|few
CASSLAPTGPGSPLHF
TGTGCCAGCAGCTTAGCGCCGACAGGGCCAGGTTCACCCCTCCACTTT
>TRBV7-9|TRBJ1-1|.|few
CASSLSFGGEAFF
TGTGCCAGCAGCTTAAGTTTCGGGGGTGAAGCTTTCTTT
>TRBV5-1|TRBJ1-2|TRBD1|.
CASSEDRDYGYTF
TGCGCCAGCAGCGAGGACAGGGACTATGGCTACACCTTC
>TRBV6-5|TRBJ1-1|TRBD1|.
CASSYRRGLLYTEAFF
TGTGCCAGCAGTTACAGGAGGGGGCTTTTGTACACTGAAGCTTTCTTT
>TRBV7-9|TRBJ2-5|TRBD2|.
CASSLASGGAEETQYF
TGTGCCAGCAGCTTAGCTAGCGGGGGGGCCGAAGAGACCCAGTACTTC
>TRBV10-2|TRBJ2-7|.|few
CASSVYRATEQYF
TGCGCCAGCAGTGTTTACAGGGCGACGGAGCAGTACTTC
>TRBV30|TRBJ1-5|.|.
CAWSVAVYNQPQHF
TGTGCCTGGAGTGTCGCAGTATACAATCAGCCCCAGCATTTT
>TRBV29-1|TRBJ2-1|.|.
CSVKRQNNEQFF
TGCAGCGTTAAACGACAAAACAATGAGCAGTTCTTC
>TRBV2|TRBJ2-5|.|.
CASRGTWGETQYF
TGTGCCAGCAGAGGGACTTGGGGGGAGACCCAGTACTTC
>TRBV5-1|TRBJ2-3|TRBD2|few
CASSLAGLAGERYTDTQYF
TGCGCCAGCAGCTTGGCCGGACTAGCGGGGGAAAGATACACAGATACGCAGTATTTT
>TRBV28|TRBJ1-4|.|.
CASLANEKLFF
TGTGCCAGCTTAGCTAATGAAAAACTGTTTTTT
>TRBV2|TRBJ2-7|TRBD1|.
CAVPGQLGYEQYF
TGTGCCGTACCGGGACAGCTTGGCTACGAGCAGTACTTC
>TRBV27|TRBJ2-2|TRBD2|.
CASSWTRLTGELFF
TGTGCCAGCAGTTGGACTAGACTAACCGGGGAGCTGTTTTTT
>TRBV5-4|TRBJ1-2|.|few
CASSFQAYGYTF
TGTGCCAGCAGCTTTCAGGCATATGGCTACACCTTC
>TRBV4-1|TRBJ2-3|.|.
CASSQGGGARGDTQYF
TGCGCCAGCAGCCAAGGAGGGGGGGCCAGGGGAGATACGCAGTATTTT
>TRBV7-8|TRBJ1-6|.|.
CASSLGVSYNSPLHF
TGTGCCAGCAGCTTAGGAGTCTCCTATAATTCACCCCTCCACTTT
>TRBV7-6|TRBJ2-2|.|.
CASSLESRASTGELFF
TGTGCCAGCAGCTTAGAGTCCAGGGCGAGCACCGGGGAGCTGTTTTTT
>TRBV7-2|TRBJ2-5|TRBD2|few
CASSFGGGETQYF
TGTGCCAGCAGCTTCGGCGGGGGGGAGACCCAGTACTTC
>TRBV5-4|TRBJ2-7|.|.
CASSPGASNYEQYF
TGTGCCAGCAGCCCGGGTGCCAGCAATTACGAGCAGTACTTC
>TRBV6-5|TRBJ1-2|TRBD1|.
CASSYSGTGFGYTF
TGTGCCAGCAGTTACTCGGGGACAGGGTTTGGCTACACCTTC
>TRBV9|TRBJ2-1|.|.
CASSVAAGYNEQFF
TGTGCCAGCAGCGTAGCTGCAGGGTACAATGAGCAGTTCTTC
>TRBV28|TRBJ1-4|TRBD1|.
CASSSGTGDEKLFF
TGTGCCAGCAGTTCCGGGACAGGGGATGAAAAACTGTTTTTT
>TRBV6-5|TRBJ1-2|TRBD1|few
CASSGTGLMNGYTF
TGTGCCAGCAGCGGGACAGGGTTAATGAATGGCTACACCTTC
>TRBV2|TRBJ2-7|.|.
CASSVGGVWSYEQYF
TGTGCCAGCAGTGTGGGAGGAGTGTGGTCCTACGAGCAGTACTTC
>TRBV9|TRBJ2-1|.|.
CASSAGGTDSYNEQFF
TGTGCCAGCAGCGCAGGGGGGACCGATTCCTACAATGAGCAGTTCTTC
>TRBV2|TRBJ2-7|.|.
CASRPAGNSYEQYF
TGTGCCAGCAGGCCGGCAGGGAACTCCTACGAGCAGTACTTC
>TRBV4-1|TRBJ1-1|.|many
CASRQVKGVGAEAFF
TGCGCCAGCCGACAGGTAAAGGGCGTCGGCGCTGAAGCTTTCTTT
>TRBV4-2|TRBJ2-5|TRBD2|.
CASSQGAPLAGEVTQYF
TGTGCCAGCAGCCAAGGGGCCCCACTAGCGGGGGAAGTGACCCAGTACTTC
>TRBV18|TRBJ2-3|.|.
CASSPAGQTDTQYF
TGTGCCAGCTCACCTGCTGGCCAGACAGATACGCAGTATTTT
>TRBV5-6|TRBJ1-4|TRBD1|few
CASSLGDRAGAEKLFF
TGTGCCAGCAGCTTAGGGGACAGGGCGGGGGCTGAAAAACTGTTTTTT
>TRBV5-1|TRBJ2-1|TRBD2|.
CASSLGLAGYNEQFF
TGCGCCAGCAGCTTGGGTCTAGCGGGGTACAATGAGCAGTTCTTC
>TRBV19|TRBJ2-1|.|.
CASSILGLAMYNEQFF
TGTGCCAGTAGTATCCTGGGGCTAGCGATGTACAATGAGCAGTTCTTC
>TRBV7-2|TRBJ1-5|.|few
CASSLVRDQPQHF
TGTGCCAGCAGCTTAGTCAGGGATCAGCCCCAGCATTTT